The 14 T cell receptor beta chains given below trace back to one sample, sequenced in a study of blood T cells in healthy people across ages (dated by TCRdb to between 2014 and 2017). The library was made by 5' RACE. The reads were generated on an Illumina HiSeq 2500. A second roughly 7 to 12 cycle PCR used a sample-barcoded 5' primer and a J-beta primer mix. The public reads were reanalyzed by TCRdb: fastp trimming at Q25, MiXCR alignment, in-frame beta chains only. Identical CDR3 protein sequences are pooled into one entry, listed with their most common genes and DNA. Present in this sample are around 750,000 distinct CDR3 sequences, less than 70% of which were seen just once. The leading ten clones occupy about 38% of the sample. Sequences were obtained from blood. The receptors here all came from a man older than 75 in good health.

The rearrangement uses TRBV10-3 and TRBJ1-2; the D gene is possibly TRBD1 (6 bases). Germline V gene sequence: CDR1 ENHRY, CDR2 SYGVKD. Trimming took off 2 bases at V and 4 bases at J, with 8 bases between the two ends. CDR3 size: 13 residues. DNA for the CDR3: TGTGCCATCAGTGAGGGCAGGGGCTATGGCTACACCTTC. Translating it yields CAISEGRGYGYTF.

The sample holds a few counts of this clonotype. V and J are TRBV6-2 or TRBV6-3 and TRBJ1-2, with D perhaps matching TRBD1 (6 bases). Trimming removed 0 bases from V and 0 bases from J, with 11 bases in between. This CDR3 has 16 amino acids. CDR1 is MNHEY, CDR2 SVGEGT, per germline. CDR3 sequence reads: CASSYSLRTANYGYTF. The CDR3 DNA sequence: TGTGCCAGCAGTTACTCACTACGGACAGCTAACTATGGCTACACCTTC.

The J gene is TRBJ2-7, the V gene TRBV7-8; 11 bases match TRBD1. Trimming cost V 5 bases and J 6 bases; bases outside gene matches: 6. The CDR3 extends over 14 amino acids. The germline V gene encodes CDR1 SGHVS and CDR2 FQNEAQ. The CDR3 loop reads CASSKPGQGAEQYF. For the CDR3, the DNA is TGTGCCAGCAGCAAACCCGGACAGGGGGCCGAGCAGTACTTC.

This clonotype occurred a few times. This rearrangement joins TRBV3-1 to TRBJ2-4; a possible D gene is TRBD2 (8 bases). Trimming left V 2 bases short and J 6 bases short, with 14 bases between. Germline V gives CDR1 LGHDT, CDR2 YNNKEL (reference sequence). This CDR3 contains 15 residues. CDR3 DNA: TGTGCCAGCAGCCAACCGGGAGGGACAGCAAACATTCAGTACTTC. Encoded protein: CASSQPGGTANIQYF.

This clonotype has just a few counts. This chain uses TRBV7-9 with TRBJ2-7; 8 bases are shared with TRBD2. This CDR3 has 14 residues. Germline V gives CDR1 SEHNR, CDR2 FQNEAQ (reference sequence). Trimming cost V 5 bases and J 1 base; bases outside gene matches: 4. CDR3 sequence: CASSRSGKSYEQYF. DNA of the CDR3: TGTGCCAGCAGCCGTAGCGGGAAATCCTACGAGCAGTACTTC.

The V call is TRBV5-1, the J call TRBJ2-7, with 9 bases identical to TRBD2. Trimming cost V 0 bases and J 3 bases; bases outside gene matches: 7. Germline CDR1 is SGHRS and CDR2 is YFSETQ. The length of the CDR3 is 16 residues. The CDR3 region is CASSLGASGANYEQYF. The CDR3 region has the DNA TGCGCCAGCAGCTTGGGGGCTAGCGGGGCGAACTACGAGCAGTACTTC.

The chain links TRBV7-9 to TRBJ2-1, with 10 bases matching TRBD2. Germline V lookup: CDR1 SEHNR, CDR2 FQNEAQ (reference sequence). V lost 0 bases to trimming and J lost 8 bases; unmatched junction nucleotides: 7. The CDR3 loop spans 16 amino acids. This chain's CDR3 is CASSLASLAGDYEQFF. In nucleotides, the CDR3 is TGTGCCAGCAGCTTAGCTTCTCTAGCGGGAGACTATGAGCAGTTCTTC.

This clonotype showed up just a few times. The chain is built from TRBV27 and TRBJ2-5; no clear D. The J call may be mistaken, given a closer DNA end match to TRBJ2-7. CDR1 MNHEY and CDR2 SMNVEV come from the germline V gene (reference sequence). The CDR3 is made up of 13 amino acids. In DNA, the CDR3 is TGTGCCAGCAGTTTTCGCCCTCCTGCCGAGCAGTACTTC. Translation gives CASSFRPPAEQYF.

V is TRBV30 and J is TRBJ1-2; tentatively, D is TRBD1 (5 bases). The germline gives CDR1 GTSNPN, CDR2 SVGIG (reference sequence). This CDR3 region has 16 residues. V lost 4 bases, J lost 0 bases, and 18 bases lay in between. This CDR3 reads CAWTHKGRQANYGYTF. In DNA form, the CDR3 reads TGTGCCTGGACCCACAAGGGGCGCCAGGCTAACTATGGCTACACCTTC.

A few counts support this clonotype. The chain joins TRBV4-1 to TRBJ2-7; weak D call: TRBD2 (6 bases). The CDR3 covers 17 residues. CDR1 and CDR2 from the germline V gene are MGHRA and YSYEKL. The V end lost 1 base, the J end lost 2 bases, and 18 bases lay between the germline ends. Here the CDR3 reads CASSQVHPGSTTYEQYF. The CDR3, as DNA: TGCGCCAGCAGCCAAGTACACCCCGGGAGCACCACCTACGAGCAGTACTTC.

This clonotype was observed once. At one end the junction does not follow the germline gene, possibly because of a read error. The chain uses TRBV20-1 and TRBJ2-1; D tentatively fits TRBD1 or TRBD2 (5 bases each). The CDR3 spans 14 residues. Germline V gene sequence: CDR1 DFQATT, CDR2 SNEGSKA (reference sequence). CDR3 region: CRARLPGPYNEQFF. The CDR3 nucleotides read TGCCGTGCTAGGCTACCGGGGCCCTACAATGAGCAGTTCTTC.

J is TRBJ1-4 and V is TRBV5-1, with 7 positions matching TRBD1. In germline, CDR1 is SGHRS, CDR2 YFSETQ. V was pared by 0 bases and J by 3 bases, with 2 bases of the junction left unmatched. This CDR3 spans 15 amino acids. Written as DNA, the CDR3 is TGCGCCAGCAGCTTGGAGGGGGCAGCTAATGAAAAACTGTTTTTT. Its protein product is CASSLEGAANEKLFF.

V and J are TRBV10-3 and TRBJ2-7; 10 bases are a match to TRBD1. Per the germline V gene, CDR1 is ENHRY and CDR2 is SYGVKD. With 2 bases clipped from V and 7 bases from J, the junction kept 2 bases outside the gene matches. CDR3 length equals 13 residues. In DNA form, the CDR3 reads TGTGCCATCAGTGAGGGGACAGGGGTAGAGCAGTACTTC. It is translated as CAISEGTGVEQYF.

This sequence joins TRBV7-2 and TRBJ1-2; no firm D call. This CDR3 contains 14 residues. Trimming stripped 3 bases from V and 2 bases from J, with 10 bases between. Germline V gene data show CDR1 as SGHTA and CDR2 as FQGNSA. CDR3 bases: TGTGCCAGCAGCTTTTTTATAGGCAACTATGGCTACACCTTC. Translating it yields CASSFFIGNYGYTF.